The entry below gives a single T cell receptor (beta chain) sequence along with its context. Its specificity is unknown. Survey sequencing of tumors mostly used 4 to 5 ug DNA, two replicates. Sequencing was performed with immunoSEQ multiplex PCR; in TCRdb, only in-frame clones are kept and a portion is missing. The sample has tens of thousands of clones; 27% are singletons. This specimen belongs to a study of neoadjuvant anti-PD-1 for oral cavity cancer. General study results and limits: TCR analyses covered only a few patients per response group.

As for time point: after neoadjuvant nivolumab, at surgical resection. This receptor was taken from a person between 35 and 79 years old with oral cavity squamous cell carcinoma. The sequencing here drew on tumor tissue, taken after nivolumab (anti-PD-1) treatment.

CDR3 residues: CASSLEGSYSNQPQHF. CDR3 nucleotide sequence: TGTGCCAGCTCACTTGAGGGATCTTATAGCAATCAGCCCCAGCATTTT. The chain employs TRBV18 and TRBJ1-5; D uncertain. V was pared by 4 bases and J by 0 bases, with 13 bases between. This CDR3 is 16 amino acids long. Germline CDR1 reads KGHSH; CDR2 reads LQKENI.